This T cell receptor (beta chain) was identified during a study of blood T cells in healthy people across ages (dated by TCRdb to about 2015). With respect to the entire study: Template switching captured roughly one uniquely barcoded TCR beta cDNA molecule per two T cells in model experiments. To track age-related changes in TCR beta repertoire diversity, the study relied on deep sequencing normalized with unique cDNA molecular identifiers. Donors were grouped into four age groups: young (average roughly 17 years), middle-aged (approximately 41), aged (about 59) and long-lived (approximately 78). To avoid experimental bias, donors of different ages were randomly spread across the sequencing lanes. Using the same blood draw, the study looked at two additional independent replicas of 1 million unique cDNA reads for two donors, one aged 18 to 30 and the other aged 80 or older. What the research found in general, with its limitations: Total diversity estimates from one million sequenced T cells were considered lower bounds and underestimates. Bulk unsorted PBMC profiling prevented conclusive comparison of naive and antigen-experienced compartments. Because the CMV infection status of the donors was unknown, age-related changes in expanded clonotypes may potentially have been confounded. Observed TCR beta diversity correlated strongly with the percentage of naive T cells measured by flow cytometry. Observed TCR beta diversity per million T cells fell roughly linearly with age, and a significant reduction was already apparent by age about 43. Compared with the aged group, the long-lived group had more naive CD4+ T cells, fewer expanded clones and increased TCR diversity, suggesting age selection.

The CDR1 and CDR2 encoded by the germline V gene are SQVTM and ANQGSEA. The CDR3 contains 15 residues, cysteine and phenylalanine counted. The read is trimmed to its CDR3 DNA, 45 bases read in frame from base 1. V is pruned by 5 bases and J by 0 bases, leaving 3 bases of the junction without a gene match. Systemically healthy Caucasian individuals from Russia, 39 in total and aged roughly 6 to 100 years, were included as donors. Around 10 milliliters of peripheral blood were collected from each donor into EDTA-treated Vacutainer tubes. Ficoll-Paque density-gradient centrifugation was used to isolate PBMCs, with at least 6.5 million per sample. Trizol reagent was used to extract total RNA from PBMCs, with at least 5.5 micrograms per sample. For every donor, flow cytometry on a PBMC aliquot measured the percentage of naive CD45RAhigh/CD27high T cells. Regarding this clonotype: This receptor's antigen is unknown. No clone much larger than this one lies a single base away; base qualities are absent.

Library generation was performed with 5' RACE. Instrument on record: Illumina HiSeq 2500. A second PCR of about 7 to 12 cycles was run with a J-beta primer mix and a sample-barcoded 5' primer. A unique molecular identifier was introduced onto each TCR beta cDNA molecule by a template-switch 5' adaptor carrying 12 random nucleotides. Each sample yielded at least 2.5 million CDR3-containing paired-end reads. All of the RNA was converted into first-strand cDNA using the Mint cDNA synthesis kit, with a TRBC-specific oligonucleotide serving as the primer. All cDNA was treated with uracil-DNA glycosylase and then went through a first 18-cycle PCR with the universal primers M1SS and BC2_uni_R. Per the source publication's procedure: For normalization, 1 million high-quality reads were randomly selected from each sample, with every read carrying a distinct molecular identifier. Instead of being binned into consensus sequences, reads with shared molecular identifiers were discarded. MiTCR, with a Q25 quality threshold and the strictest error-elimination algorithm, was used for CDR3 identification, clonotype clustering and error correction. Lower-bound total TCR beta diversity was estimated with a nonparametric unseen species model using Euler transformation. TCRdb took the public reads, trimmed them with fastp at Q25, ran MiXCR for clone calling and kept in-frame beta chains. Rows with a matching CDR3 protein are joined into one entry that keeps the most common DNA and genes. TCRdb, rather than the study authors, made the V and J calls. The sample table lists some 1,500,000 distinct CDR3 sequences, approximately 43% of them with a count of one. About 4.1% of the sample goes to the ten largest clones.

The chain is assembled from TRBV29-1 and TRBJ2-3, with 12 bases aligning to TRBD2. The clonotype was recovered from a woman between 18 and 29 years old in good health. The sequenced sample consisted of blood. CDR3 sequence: CSVRTSGISTDTQYF. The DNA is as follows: TGCAGCGTTCGGACTAGCGGGATTAGCACAGATACGCAGTATTTT.